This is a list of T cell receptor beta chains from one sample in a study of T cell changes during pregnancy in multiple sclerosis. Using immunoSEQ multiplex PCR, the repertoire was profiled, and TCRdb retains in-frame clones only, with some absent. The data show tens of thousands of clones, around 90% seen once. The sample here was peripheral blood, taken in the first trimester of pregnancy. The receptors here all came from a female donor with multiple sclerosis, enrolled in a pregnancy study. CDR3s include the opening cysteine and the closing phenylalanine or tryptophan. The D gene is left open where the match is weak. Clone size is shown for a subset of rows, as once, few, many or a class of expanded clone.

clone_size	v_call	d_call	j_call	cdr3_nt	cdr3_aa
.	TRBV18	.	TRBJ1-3	TGTGCCAGCTCACCAAGAGACAGCTCTGGAAACACCATATATTTT	CASSPRDSSGNTIYF
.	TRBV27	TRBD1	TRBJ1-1	TGTGCCAGCAGTTTATCCTCCGTAGGGACAGGGAGGCGGGACACTGAAGCTTTCTTT	CASSLSSVGTGRRDTEAFF
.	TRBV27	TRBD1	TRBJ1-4	TGTGCCAGCAGTTTACACAGGGGCAATGAAAAACTGTTTTTT	CASSLHRGNEKLFF
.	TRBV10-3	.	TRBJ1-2	TGTGCCATCAGAACACGGGGAAACTATGGCTACACCTTC	CAIRTRGNYGYTF
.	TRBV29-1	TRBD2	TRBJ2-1	TGCAGCAAAAGGGCGGGAGTTCTGGAGTTCTTC	CSKRAGVLEFF
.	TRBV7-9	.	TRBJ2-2	TGTGCCAGCAGCCTTGCCAGGGGACCGGACACCGGGGAGCTGTTTTTT	CASSLARGPDTGELFF
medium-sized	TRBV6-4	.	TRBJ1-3	TGTGCCAGCAGTGACGTCCGGGCAACGGAGGCAGGAAACACCATATATTTT	CASSDVRATEAGNTIYF
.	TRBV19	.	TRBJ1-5	TGTGCCAGTAGTATAGAAGACAGGCAGCCCCAGCATTTT	CASSIEDRQPQHF
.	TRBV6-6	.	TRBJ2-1	TGTGCCAGCAGTTCTACAGGAGCCGAGCAGTTCTTC	CASSSTGAEQFF
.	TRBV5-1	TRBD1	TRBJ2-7	TGCGCCAGCAGCCTGGAAGACAGGGGGATCAACGAGCAGTACTTC	CASSLEDRGINEQYF
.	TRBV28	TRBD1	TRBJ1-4	TGTGCCAGCAAAGAACCGGGACAGGGAACTAATGAAAAACTGTTTTTT	CASKEPGQGTNEKLFF
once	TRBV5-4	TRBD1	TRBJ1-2	TGTGCCAGCAGCTTGGCCAGTAGTGGACAGGATCTTAACTATGGCTACACCTTC	CASSLASSGQDLNYGYTF
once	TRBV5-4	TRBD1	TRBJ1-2	TGTGCCAGCAGCTTACAGGGGGCTTGGAACTATGGCTACACCTTC	CASSLQGAWNYGYTF
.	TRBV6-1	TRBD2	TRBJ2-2	TGTGCCAGCAACGGGGGGACGACCGGGGAGCTGTTTTTT	CASNGGTTGELFF
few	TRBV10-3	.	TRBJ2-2	TGTGCCATCAGTGAGTCCCCCGGGGAAGGGGAGCTGTTTTTT	CAISESPGEGELFF
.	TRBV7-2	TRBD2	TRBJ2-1	TGTGCCAGCAGCTTAGCCGGGACTAGTAATGAGCAGTTCTTC	CASSLAGTSNEQFF
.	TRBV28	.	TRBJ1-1	TGTGCCAGCAGTTTAGGCATCTCCCTGAACACTGAAGCTTTCTTT	CASSLGISLNTEAFF